Following are 12 T cell receptor beta chains from one sample sequenced in a study of graft-versus-host responses after intestinal transplantation. These TCRs are of unknown antigen specificity. Measured with immunoSEQ multiplex PCR; TCRdb has only the in-frame clones, and not every one. The sample has about 99,000 clones, 93% seen once; the top ten hold less than 1.5%. Sequences were derived from unstimulated CD8+ T cells sorted from spleen or lymph node cells, sampled before intestinal transplant. These receptors came from a human donor who received an intestinal transplant.

The genes are TRBV13 and TRBJ1-2; 9 nucleotides agree with TRBD1. V was clipped by 4 bases and J by 3 bases; unmatched bases: 3. The CDR3 sequence is 14 residues long. The germline V gene encodes CDR1 PRHDT and CDR2 FYEKMQ (reference sequence). The CDR3 protein is CASSSGQGDYGYTF. DNA for the CDR3: TGTGCCAGCAGCTCGGGACAGGGAGACTATGGCTACACCTTC.

This chain connects TRBV5-1 to TRBJ2-3; D is undetermined. From germline, CDR1 is SGHRS and CDR2 YFSETQ. Trimming stripped 6 bases from V and 2 bases from J, with 13 bases between. CDR3 size: 14 residues. CDR3 sequence: CASNTDLYTDTQYF. DNA of the CDR3: TGCGCCAGCAACACCGACCTCTACACAGATACGCAGTATTTT.

This clone showed up just a few times. The CDR3 region has the DNA TGTGCCAGTACCGCCGGGGACCCCTCTGTGGGGACCTTC. It is translated as CASTAGDPSVGTF. The V call is TRBV19, the J call TRBJ1-2; D is possibly TRBD1 (5 bases). The CDR3 is made up of 13 amino acids. With 7 bases removed from V and 14 bases from J, the gap between germline ends came to 23 bases. Germline V CDR1 and CDR2: LNHDA, SQIVND (reference sequence).

The V call is TRBV29-1, the J call TRBJ2-7; 13 bases are shared with TRBD2. The junction had 1 base not matched to a gene; V was cut back by 0 bases and J by 2 bases. From germline, CDR1 is SQVTM and CDR2 ANQGSEA. CDR3 size: 15 residues. DNA for the CDR3: TGCAGCGTTGAAGAGGGACTAGCGGGGACCTACGAGCAGTACTTC. Translation: CSVEEGLAGTYEQYF.

As concerns this clone: Germline and junction disagree at one end, which may indicate a read error. The chain is built from TRBV29-1 and TRBJ1-3, with no clear D. There are 10 residues in the CDR3. Germline values: CDR1 SQVTM, CDR2 ANQGSEA. This CDR3 is CSVVGDTIYF. Written as DNA, the CDR3 is TGCAGCGTTGTTGGAGACACCATATATTTT.

This chain uses TRBV5-4 with TRBJ2-3; 7 bases fit TRBD1. The junction had 6 bases not matched to a gene; V was cut back by 0 bases and J by 8 bases. Germline lookup yields CDR1 SGHNT and CDR2 YYREEE (reference sequence). This CDR3 has 14 residues. This CDR3 is CASSLEGNRGTQYF. The CDR3 DNA sequence: TGTGCCAGCAGCTTGGAGGGAAACAGGGGTACGCAGTATTTT.

The chain combines TRBV11-2 with TRBJ2-7; D gene uncertain. Looked up from germline, CDR1 is SGHAT and CDR2 is FQNNGV. V shed 4 bases and J shed 1 base, with 2 bases lying between them. The CDR3 is made up of 11 amino acids. CDR3 in DNA: TGTGCCAGCAGCTATTCCTACGAGCAGTACTTC. It translates to CASSYSYEQYF. Using reference TRBV11-2 and TRBJ2-7 for the parts outside the CDR3, the full variable domain is EAGVAQSPRYKIIEKRQSVAFWCNPISGHATLYWYQQILGQGPKLLIQFQNNGVVDDSQLPKDRFSAERLKGVDSTLKIQPAKLEDSAVYLCASSYSYEQYFGPGTRLTVT.

The V and J genes are TRBV6-6 and TRBJ2-1; D ambiguous. Germline CDR1 reads MNHNY; CDR2 reads SVGAGI (reference sequence). This CDR3 region has 12 residues. Trimming pared 5 bases from V and 10 bases from J, leaving 12 bases between. The DNA for the CDR3 is TGTGCCAGCAGTCCCCGTGAGGCCGAGCAGTTCTTC. It codes for CASSPREAEQFF.

The chain has TRBV7-9 and TRBJ2-5; D possibly matches TRBD1 or TRBD2 (5 bases each). CDR3 length: 15 residues. V was pared by 5 bases and J by 1 base, with 14 bases between. Looked up from germline, CDR1 is SEHNR and CDR2 is FQNEAQ (reference sequence). CDR3 sequence (DNA): TGTGCCAGCAGCCCCTGGGGGACCAGCCAAGAGACCCAGTACTTC. It encodes CASSPWGTSQETQYF.

The chain has TRBV19 and TRBJ2-7, with D hard to call. Trimming pared 3 bases from V and 2 bases from J, leaving 8 bases between. Per germline, CDR1 LNHDA and CDR2 SQIVND (reference sequence). CDR3 length equals 13 residues. CDR3 sequence reads: CASSMIGPYEQYF. The CDR3 bases are TGTGCCAGTAGTATGATAGGGCCCTACGAGCAGTACTTC.

The V call is TRBV2, the J call TRBJ2-7, with 9 nucleotides matching TRBD2. Germline trimming cut 6 bases from V and 3 bases from J; bases unmatched to any gene: 6. Looked up from germline, CDR1 is SNHLY and CDR2 is FYNNEI. The CDR3 spans 14 residues. The CDR3 region has the DNA TGTGCCAGCAGGGGGCCTAGCGGGAACTACGAGCAGTACTTC. It specifies CASRGPSGNYEQYF. The entire variable domain, with the rest obtained from reference TRBV2 and TRBJ2-7, is as follows: EPEVTQTPSHQVTQMGQEVILRCVPISNHLYFYWYRQILGQKVEFLVSFYNNEISEKSEIFDDQFSVERPDGSNFTLKIRSTKLEDSAMYFCASRGPSGNYEQYFGPGTRLTVT.

This sequence joins TRBV5-4 and TRBJ2-3; 13 nucleotides agree with TRBD2. J was trimmed by 1 base and V by 2 bases; bases with no gene match: 4. This CDR3 has 17 amino acids. CDR1 is SGHNT and CDR2 is YYREEE in the germline V gene (reference sequence). CDR3 nucleotide sequence: TGTGCCAGCAGCTTACTACTAGCGGGGGGGCGCACAGATACGCAGTATTTT. This codes for CASSLLLAGGRTDTQYF.